This T cell receptor (beta chain) was identified during a study of shared clonotypes between healthy human individuals. CDR1 and CDR2 (germline): LNHDA, SQIVND (reference sequence). The CDR3 runs 15 residues. Between the trimmed V and J ends, which lost 7 bases and 1 base, there was a span of 14 bases. Clones were sequenced by immunoSEQ multiplex PCR, and TCRdb holds only the in-frame ones, with some missing. The sample comprises approximately 1.5 million clones, 98% to 99% of which are singletons, and approximately 0.4% rests with the top ten. The receptor's source is a man younger than 40 in good health. Sequenced input: naive CD4+ T cells sorted from blood. Subset denoted: CD45RA+ positively selected. J is TRBJ1-5 and V is TRBV19, with a tentative D call TRBD1 (5 bases). The CDR3 DNA reads as TGTGCCAGTAAGGGGACCAGGATGAGCAATCAGCCCCAGCATTTT. Translated: CASKGTRMSNQPQHF.